This T cell receptor (beta chain) came from a study of cytomegalovirus exposure and HLA in healthy donors. V lost 6 bases and J lost 1, with 15 bases in between. The CDR3 runs 14 residues. From germline, CDR1 is SQVTM and CDR2 ANQGSEA. In the PCR, 60 Vbeta and 13 Jbeta primers were used. Measured with immunoSEQ multiplex PCR; TCRdb has only the in-frame clones, and not every one. This table has about 110,000 clones, about 81% appearing once. The receptor was derived from a man aged 25 to 45 in good health and CMV-seropositive. Sequences were obtained from PBMCs. The rearrangement links TRBV29-1 to TRBJ1-2, with no clear D. The CDR3 is CSVEMPGINYGYTF. The CDR3 DNA sequence: TGCAGCGTGGAGATGCCCGGGATTAACTATGGCTACACCTTC.